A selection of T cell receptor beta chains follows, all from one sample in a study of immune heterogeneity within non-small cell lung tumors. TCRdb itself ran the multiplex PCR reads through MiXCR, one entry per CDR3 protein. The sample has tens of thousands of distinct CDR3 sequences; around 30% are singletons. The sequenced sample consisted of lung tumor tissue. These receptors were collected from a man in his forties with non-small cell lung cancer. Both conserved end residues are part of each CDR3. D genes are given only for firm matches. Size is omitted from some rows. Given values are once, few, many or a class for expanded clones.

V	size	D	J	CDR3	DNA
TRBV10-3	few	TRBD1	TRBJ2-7	CAIRETGVSYEQYF	TGTGCCATCAGAGAGACAGGGGTCTCCTACGAGCAGTACTTC
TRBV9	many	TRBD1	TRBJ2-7	CASSAGAGTGGLEQYF	TGTGCCAGCAGCGCGGGCGCCGGGACAGGGGGGTTGGAGCAGTACTTC
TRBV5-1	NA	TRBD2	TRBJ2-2	CASSPGLAGGPGGELFF	TGCGCCAGCAGCCCGGGACTAGCGGGAGGGCCAGGCGGGGAGCTGTTTTTT
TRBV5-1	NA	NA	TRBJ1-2	CAISLDMENYGYTF	TGCGCCATCAGCTTGGACATGGAGAACTATGGCTACACCTTC
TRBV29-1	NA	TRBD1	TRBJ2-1	CSVTRDRGHNEQFF	TGCAGCGTCACCCGGGACAGGGGGCATAATGAGCAGTTCTTC
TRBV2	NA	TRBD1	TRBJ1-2	CASRPTGQGLYGYTF	TGTGCCAGCAGGCCGACGGGACAGGGGCTCTATGGCTACACCTTC
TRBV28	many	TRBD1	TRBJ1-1	CASRLRQGVNTEAFF	TGTGCCAGCAGGTTAAGACAGGGGGTGAACACTGAAGCTTTCTTT
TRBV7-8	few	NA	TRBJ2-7	CASSWGHYEQYF	TGTGCCAGCAGCTGGGGACACTACGAGCAGTACTTC
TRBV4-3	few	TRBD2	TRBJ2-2	CASSQDLGGGNTGELFF	TGCGCCAGCAGCCAAGACCTTGGGGGGGGGAACACCGGGGAGCTGTTTTTT
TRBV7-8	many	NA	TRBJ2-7	CASTPVPSGQSYEQYF	TGTGCCAGCACCCCCGTCCCCAGCGGGCAATCCTACGAGCAGTACTTC
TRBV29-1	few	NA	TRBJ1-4	CSVLLIRGKKLFF	TGCAGCGTTCTTCTGATTCGGGGGAAAAAACTGTTTTTT
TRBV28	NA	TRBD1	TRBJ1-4	CASSHTGAGKLFF	TGTGCCAGCAGTCATACAGGGGCCGGAAAACTGTTTTTT
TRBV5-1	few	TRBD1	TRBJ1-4	CASSLSDRADSEKLFF	TGCGCCAGCAGCTTGTCGGACAGGGCCGACAGTGAAAAACTGTTTTTT
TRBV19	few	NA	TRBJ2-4	CASSIGNKNIQYF	TGTGCCAGTAGTATCGGAAACAAAAACATTCAGTACTTC
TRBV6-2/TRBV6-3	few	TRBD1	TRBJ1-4	CASRRTGSEKLFF	TGTGCCAGCAGACGGACAGGGAGTGAAAAACTGTTTTTT
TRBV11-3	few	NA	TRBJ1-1	CASSLDLVIDPRGTEAFF	TGTGCCAGCAGCTTAGATCTAGTGATTGACCCCCGGGGGACTGAAGCTTTCTTT
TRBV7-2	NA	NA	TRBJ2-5	CASSLQGRLETQYF	TGTGCCAGCAGCCTACAGGGGAGGTTGGAGACCCAGTACTTC
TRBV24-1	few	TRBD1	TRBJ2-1	CATRQDRGNFF	TGTGCCACCAGACAAGACAGGGGGAATTTCTTC
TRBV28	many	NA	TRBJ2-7	CASSSDGTPGRDEQYF	TGTGCCAGCAGTAGTGACGGGACCCCGGGGCGAGACGAGCAGTACTTC
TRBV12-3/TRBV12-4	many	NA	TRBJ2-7	CASSLTRYEQYF	TGTGCCAGCAGTTTAACTAGGTACGAGCAGTACTTC
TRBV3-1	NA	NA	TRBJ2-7	CASSQASAGPYEQYF	TGTGCCAGCAGCCAAGCTAGCGCGGGCCCCTACGAGCAGTACTTC
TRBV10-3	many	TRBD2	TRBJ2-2	CAIPFSGRTGELFF	TGTGCCATCCCCTTTAGCGGGAGAACCGGGGAGCTGTTTTTT
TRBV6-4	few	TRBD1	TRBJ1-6	CASSDPGQGNSPLHF	TGTGCCAGCAGTGATCCGGGACAGGGGAATTCACCCCTCCACTTT
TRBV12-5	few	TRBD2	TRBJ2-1	CASGLVLGREGYNEQFF	TGTGCTAGTGGTTTGGTACTAGGCAGGGAGGGGTACAATGAGCAGTTCTTC
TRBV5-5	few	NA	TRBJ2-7	CASTSGLTYEQYF	TGTGCCAGCACCTCGGGACTCACCTACGAGCAGTACTTC
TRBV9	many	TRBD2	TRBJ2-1	CASSAGTSGSLYNEQFF	TGTGCCAGCAGCGCCGGGACTAGCGGGAGTCTCTACAATGAGCAGTTCTTC
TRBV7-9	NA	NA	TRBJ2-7	CASSSSGTPTYEQYF	TGTGCCAGCAGCTCTTCCGGGACGCCGACCTACGAGCAGTACTTC
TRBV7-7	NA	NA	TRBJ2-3	CASSRQAPGTQYF	TGTGCCAGCAGCCGACAGGCCCCGGGGACGCAGTATTTT
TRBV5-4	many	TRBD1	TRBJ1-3	CASSLGQGAAGNTIYF	TGTGCCAGCAGCTTGGGACAGGGGGCCGCTGGAAACACCATATATTTT
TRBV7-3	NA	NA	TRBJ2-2	CVSRQAVNTGELFF	TGTGTCAGCCGGCAAGCGGTGAACACCGGGGAGCTGTTTTTT
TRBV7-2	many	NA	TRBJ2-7	CASSLIGFHSYEQYF	TGTGCCAGCAGCTTAATTGGGTTCCACTCCTACGAGCAGTACTTC